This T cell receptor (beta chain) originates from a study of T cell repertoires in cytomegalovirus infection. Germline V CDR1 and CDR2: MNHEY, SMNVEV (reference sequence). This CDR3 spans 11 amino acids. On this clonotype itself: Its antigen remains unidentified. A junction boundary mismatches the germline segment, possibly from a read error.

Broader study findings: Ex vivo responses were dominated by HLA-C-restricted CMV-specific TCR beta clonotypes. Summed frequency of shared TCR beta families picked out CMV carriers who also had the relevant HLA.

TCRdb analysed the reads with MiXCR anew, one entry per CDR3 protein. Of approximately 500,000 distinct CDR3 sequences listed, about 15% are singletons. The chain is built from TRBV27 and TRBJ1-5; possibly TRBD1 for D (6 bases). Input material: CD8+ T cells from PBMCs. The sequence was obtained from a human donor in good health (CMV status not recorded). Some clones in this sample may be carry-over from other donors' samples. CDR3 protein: CASSSGQHQHF. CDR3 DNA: TGTGCCAGCAGTTCAGGACAGCACCAGCATTTT.